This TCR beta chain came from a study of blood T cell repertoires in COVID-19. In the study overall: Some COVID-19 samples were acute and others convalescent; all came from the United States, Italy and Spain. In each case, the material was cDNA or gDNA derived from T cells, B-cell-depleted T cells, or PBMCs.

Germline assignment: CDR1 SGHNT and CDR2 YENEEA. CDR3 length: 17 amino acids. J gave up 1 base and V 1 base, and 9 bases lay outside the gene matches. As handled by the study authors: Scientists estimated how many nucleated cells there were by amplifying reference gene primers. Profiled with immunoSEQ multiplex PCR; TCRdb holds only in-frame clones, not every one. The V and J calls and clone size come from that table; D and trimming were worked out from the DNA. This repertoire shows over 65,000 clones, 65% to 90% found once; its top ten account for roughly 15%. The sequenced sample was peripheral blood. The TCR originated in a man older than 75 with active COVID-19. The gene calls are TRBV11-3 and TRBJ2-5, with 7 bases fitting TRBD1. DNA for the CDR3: TGTGCCAGCAGCTTAGGACAGGGCATTCATCTCCAAGAGACCCAGTACTTC. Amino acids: CASSLGQGIHLQETQYF.